This T cell receptor (beta chain) was found in a study of control samples from healthy donors and cancer patients (TCRdb year 2020). The germline V gene encodes CDR1 SQVTM and CDR2 ANQGSEA. Deletion took 6 bases off V and 7 bases off J, with a span of 18 bases between the germline ends. The CDR3 sequence holds 13 residues, the cysteine and phenylalanine included. Of the read, only the CDR3 DNA is kept; its 39 bases are in frame from base 1. Library method: the immunoSEQ multiplex PCR assay. This is the immuneACCESS table as TCRdb keeps it, with only in-frame sequences that have V and J called. A part of the clones is gone; compared with another copy, unresolved V genes explain less than half, and the rest is unexplained. This sample lists 150,000 or so clones; 93% were detected once. The ten largest make up about 4% of the sample. This clone has more than one count but fewer than ten. Its antigen is still unknown. The input lacks base qualities; no much larger clone sits a single base away.

Recombination linked TRBV29-1 to TRBJ1-2; TRBD1 is perhaps the D gene, given 6 matching bases. Sequencing input: blood. This sequence was found in a woman aged 55-70 years in good health. The sequenced DNA: TGCAGCGTGCACAGGGTAAATTTCGGTGGCTACACCTTC. Its product reads: CSVHRVNFGGYTF.